These 15 T cell receptor beta chains came from one sample sequenced in a study of radiation and T cells in renal cell carcinoma (dated by TCRdb to about 2020). The library was generated by the immunoSEQ multiplex PCR assay. TCRdb took this table from immuneACCESS and kept in-frame rearrangements with V and J called. Such tables lack part of the clones; where checked against another copy, unresolved V genes explain under half of the gap, and the rest is unexplained. Counted in this sample were around 95,000 clones; 70% to 85% of them appeared once. The ten largest make up approximately 7.3% of the sample. What this sample's time point label stands for: blood 4 weeks post-SBRT, at nephrectomy. The sample's treatment or condition, from its label and the paper: 15 Gy SBRT to primary tumor, nephrectomy 4 weeks later. The sequenced sample was blood, obtained from a patient whose treatment included radiotherapy and nephrectomy. The receptor set was obtained from a man between 60 and 75 years old with renal cell carcinoma.

This chain joins TRBV19 and TRBJ1-5; D possibly corresponds to TRBD1 (5 bases). The length of the CDR3 is 15 residues. V lost 3 bases and J lost 4, with 13 bases in between. Germline V gives CDR1 LNHDA, CDR2 SQIVND (reference sequence). The CDR3 DNA follows: TGTGCCAGTAGTATTAGGGGAACGGGTAATCAGCCCCAGCATTTT. Its protein is CASSIRGTGNQPQHF.

The chain employs TRBV7-8 and TRBJ1-5; weak D call: TRBD1 (6 bases). The germline V gene has CDR1 SGHVS and CDR2 FQNEAQ. Trimming left V 5 bases short and J 4 bases short, with 18 bases between. This CDR3 region has 16 residues. This chain's CDR3 is CASSGATGTSNQPQHF. CDR3 nucleotides: TGTGCCAGCAGCGGGGCTACCGGGACAAGTAATCAGCCCCAGCATTTT. Complete variable domain (other parts from reference TRBV7-8 and TRBJ1-5): GAGVSQSPRYKVAKRGQDVALRCDPISGHVSLFWYQQALGQGPEFLTYFQNEAQLDKSGLPSDRFFAERPEGSVSTLKIQRTQQEDSAVYLCASSGATGTSNQPQHFGDGTRLSIL.

For the CDR3, the DNA is TGTGCCAGCAGTTTATCCCAGGGGGCCTATGGCTACACCTTC. Amino acid sequence: CASSLSQGAYGYTF. The gene calls are TRBV27 and TRBJ1-2, with TRBD1 matching 8 bases. The germline V gene has CDR1 MNHEY and CDR2 SMNVEV (reference sequence). V dropped 0 bases and J dropped 4; count of bases not matched to a gene: 1. The CDR3 has 14 residues.

This chain connects TRBV7-3 to TRBJ2-1, with TRBD2 identical over 9 bases. The CDR3 length is 15 residues. In germline, CDR1 is SGHTA, CDR2 FQGTGA. V lost 2 bases to trimming and J lost 6 bases; unmatched junction nucleotides: 5. The CDR3 sequence is CASSLGGLAFNEQFF. The CDR3 DNA follows: TGTGCCAGCAGCTTAGGGGGACTAGCCTTCAATGAGCAGTTCTTC.

The rearrangement uses TRBV9 and TRBJ2-1, with D possibly being TRBD1 or TRBD2 (5 bases each). Germline CDR1 reads SGDLS; CDR2 reads YYNGEE. Trimming took 4 bases from V and 5 from J, leaving 10 bases between them. The CDR3 runs 13 residues. As DNA, the CDR3 is TGTGCCAGCAGCCCGGGACCACACAATGAGCAGTTCTTC. It is translated as CASSPGPHNEQFF. The entire variable domain, with the rest obtained from reference TRBV9 and TRBJ2-1, is as follows: DSGVTQTPKHLITATGQRVTLRCSPRSGDLSVYWYQQSLDQGLQFLIQYYNGEERAKGNILERFSAQQFPDLHSELNLSSLELGDSALYFCASSPGPHNEQFFGPGTRLTVL.

This clone has just a few counts. The chain joins TRBV19 to TRBJ1-5; D gene uncertain. V shed 1 base and J shed 5 bases, with 9 bases lying between them. CDR1 and CDR2 (germline): LNHDA, SQIVND (reference sequence). The CDR3 sequence is 14 residues long. The CDR3 reads CASSIVGPYQPQHF. CDR3 DNA sequence: TGTGCCAGTAGTATAGTGGGCCCTTATCAGCCCCAGCATTTT. Combining the CDR3 with reference TRBV19 and TRBJ1-5 gives the whole variable domain DGGITQSPKYLFRKEGQNVTLSCEQNLNHDAMYWYRQDPGQGLRLIYYSQIVNDFQKGDIAEGYSVSREKKESFPLTVTSAQKNPTAFYLCASSIVGPYQPQHFGDGTRLSIL.

V gene TRBV7-6 combines with J gene TRBJ1-5, with TRBD1 matching 8 bases. V gave up 5 bases and J gave up 2 bases; unmatched junction bases: 2. This CDR3 comprises 14 residues. Germline loops: CDR1 SGHVS, CDR2 FNYEAQ. CDR3 region: CASSPGQGNQPQHF. CDR3 nucleotides: TGTGCCAGCAGCCCGGGACAGGGCAATCAGCCCCAGCATTTT.

V is TRBV19 and J is TRBJ2-3; D unresolved. V was trimmed by 6 bases and J by 1 base, leaving 11 bases between them. From germline, CDR1 is LNHDA and CDR2 SQIVND (reference sequence). This CDR3 comprises 14 residues. CDR3 sequence (DNA): TGTGCCAGTAGGGTCGGCGGAGGCACAGATACGCAGTATTTT. It codes for CASRVGGGTDTQYF.

V gene TRBV4-2 combines with J gene TRBJ1-3, with D unclear. Trimming stripped 0 bases from V and 1 base from J, with 10 bases between. Germline V gene sequence: CDR1 LGHNA, CDR2 YNFKEQ. This CDR3 is 16 amino acids long. The CDR3 spells CASSQDRRESGNTIYF. In nucleotides, the CDR3 is TGTGCCAGCAGCCAAGATCGGCGAGAATCTGGAAACACCATATATTTT.

The rearrangement uses TRBV27 and TRBJ2-7; possibly TRBD2 for D (5 bases). CDR3 length: 13 amino acids. From germline, CDR1 is MNHEY and CDR2 SMNVEV (reference sequence). Trimming shortened V by 2 bases and J by 7 bases, and 12 bases separated the two germline ends. This chain's CDR3 is CASSLIARGEQYF. The CDR3 nucleotides read TGTGCCAGCAGTTTAATAGCCAGAGGGGAGCAGTACTTC.

The chain's CDR3 is CASSLVGQGAYEQYF. The CDR3 coding sequence is TGCGCCAGCAGCTTGGTGGGACAGGGGGCCTACGAGCAGTACTTC. The V gene is TRBV5-1, the J gene TRBJ2-7, with 11 bases identical to TRBD1. The CDR3 is 15 amino acids. From germline, CDR1 is SGHRS and CDR2 YFSETQ. Trimming cost V 0 bases and J 2 bases; bases outside gene matches: 1.

A single count supports this clone. The chain joins TRBV18 to TRBJ2-2, with 7 bases that match TRBD2. CDR1 and CDR2 (germline): KGHSH, LQKENI. This CDR3 has 18 amino acids. V lost 3 bases to trimming and J lost 0 bases; unmatched junction nucleotides: 10. CDR3 nucleotides: TGTGCCAGCTCACCGATTCAGCCTAGCGGACCGAACACCGGGGAGCTGTTTTTT. Amino acid sequence: CASSPIQPSGPNTGELFF.

This clone was detected only once. The chain is built from TRBV6-6 and TRBJ2-6; D is perhaps TRBD2 (5 bases). This CDR3 has 16 residues. Germline lookup yields CDR1 MNHNY and CDR2 SVGAGI (reference sequence). Trimming shortened V by 7 bases and J by 0 bases, and 13 bases separated the two germline ends. The CDR3 loop is CASNLGVGSGANVLTF. The CDR3 region has the DNA TGTGCCAGCAATCTGGGAGTGGGCTCTGGGGCCAACGTCCTGACTTTC.

V and J are TRBV19 and TRBJ2-2; D perhaps matches TRBD2 (6 bases). Germline CDR1 is LNHDA and CDR2 is SQIVND (reference sequence). The CDR3 runs to 15 residues. V was clipped by 3 bases and J by 5 bases, with 13 bases between them. The CDR3 DNA follows: TGTGCCAGTAGTATGGCCCATCGGGGGACCGGGGAGCTGTTTTTT. Translation gives CASSMAHRGTGELFF.

The V gene is TRBV2, the J gene TRBJ1-5; the match to TRBD1 covers 10 bases. CDR3 length equals 19 residues. The ends lost 3 bases at V and 2 bases at J; junction bases unmatched: 13. CDR1 is SNHLY, CDR2 FYNNEI, per germline. This CDR3 is CASSDPGQGGRRGNQPQHF. The CDR3 bases are TGTGCCAGCAGTGACCCCGGACAGGGGGGTAGACGAGGCAATCAGCCCCAGCATTTT.